This T cell receptor beta chain emerged from a study of T cells in localized non-small cell lung cancer. Using immunoSEQ multiplex PCR, the repertoire was profiled, and TCRdb retains in-frame clones only, with some absent. The sample has tens of thousands of clones, around 90% seen once; the top ten hold 10% to 15%. Study observations and caveats: Median approximately 61 top-100 tumor clones were shared with paired adjacent lung. It was uninvolved adjacent lung that showed the highest T cell clonality, exceeding tumor.

The V end lost 4 bases, the J end lost 5 bases, and 8 bases lay between the germline ends. The CDR3 covers 12 residues. The germline CDR1 and CDR2 sequences are MDHEN and SYDVKM. About this clone: Its matching antigen is unknown.

J is TRBJ1-1 and V is TRBV28; D call uncertain. The TCR comes from an older female donor with stage III squamous cell lung carcinoma. The specimen comprised peripheral blood, sampled before any cancer treatment. CDR3 nucleotide sequence: TGTGCCAGCAGTTCCAGTCAGACTGAAGCTTTCTTT. This codes for CASSSSQTEAFF.